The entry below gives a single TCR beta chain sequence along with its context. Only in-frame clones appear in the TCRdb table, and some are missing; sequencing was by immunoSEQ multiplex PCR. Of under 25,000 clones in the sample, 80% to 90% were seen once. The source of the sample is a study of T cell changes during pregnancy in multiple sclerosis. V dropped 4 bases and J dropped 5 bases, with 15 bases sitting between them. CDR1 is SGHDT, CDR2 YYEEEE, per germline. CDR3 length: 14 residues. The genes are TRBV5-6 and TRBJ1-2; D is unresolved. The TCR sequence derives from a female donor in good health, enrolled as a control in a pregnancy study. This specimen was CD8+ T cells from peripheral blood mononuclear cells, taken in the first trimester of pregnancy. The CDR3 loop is CASSRIGDFYGYTF. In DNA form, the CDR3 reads TGTGCCAGCAGCCGTATAGGCGACTTTTATGGCTACACCTTC.